Sequencing of this T cell receptor beta chain was carried out in a study of shared clonotypes between healthy human individuals. V lost 7 bases, J lost 5 bases, and 16 bases stayed unmatched. CDR3 size: 17 residues. Germline-derived CDR1 and CDR2 are SGHDT and YYEEEE. Authors' processing steps: For the immunoSEQ data, sequences were junction-only without quality scores, so filtering differed. Assay used: immunoSEQ multiplex PCR; TCRdb lists only in-frame clones, some missing. V and J calls and clone size are as listed in that table; D and trimming were resolved from the DNA. The sample contains roughly 2.2 million clones, roughly 90% of which appear only once.

This TCR derives from a young man in good health. Some clones in this sample may be carry-over from other donors' samples. The rearrangement links TRBV5-6 to TRBJ2-2; TRBD1 aligns across 8 bases. Sequencing used naive CD4+ T cells from PBMCs. As for subset: CD45RA+ positively selected. The CDR3 here is CASWVWTGNGWTGELFF. CDR3 sequence (DNA): TGTGCCAGCTGGGTCTGGACAGGGAACGGGTGGACCGGGGAGCTGTTTTTT.